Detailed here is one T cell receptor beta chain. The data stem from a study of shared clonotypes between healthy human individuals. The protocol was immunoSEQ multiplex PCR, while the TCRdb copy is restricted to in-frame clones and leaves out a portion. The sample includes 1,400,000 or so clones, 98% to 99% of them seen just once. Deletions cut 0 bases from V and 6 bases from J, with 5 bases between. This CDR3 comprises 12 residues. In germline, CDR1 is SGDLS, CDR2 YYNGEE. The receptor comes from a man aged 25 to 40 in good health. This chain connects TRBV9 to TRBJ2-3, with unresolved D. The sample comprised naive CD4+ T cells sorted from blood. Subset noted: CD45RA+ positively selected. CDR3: CASSVEADTQYF. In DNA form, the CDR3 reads TGTGCCAGCAGCGTAGAGGCGGATACGCAGTATTTT.